This entry describes one T cell receptor (beta chain). Its antigen is as yet unknown. In patients chosen for sequencing, flow cytometry had shown CD8+CD57+ cell expansion. The cohort consisted entirely of patients having severe acquired aplastic anemia. Genomic DNA provided the template from which TCR beta VDJ and CDR3 profiles were obtained. TCRdb fed the reads into MiXCR, producing one record per CDR3 protein. This sample has about 180,000 distinct CDR3 sequences, with roughly half found just once. This record comes from a study of CD8+CD57+ T cells in acquired aplastic anemia. The wider study: Isolated CD4+ and CD8+ cells, once sorted, yielded DNA averaging about 3.4 ug.

V lost 0 bases to trimming and J lost 4 bases, with 12 bases between them. This CDR3 has 14 residues. Germline V gene data show CDR1 as DFQATT and CDR2 as SNEGSKA (reference sequence). Study observations and caveats: Patients and controls had CD8+ Simpson's diversity values that were not significantly distinct.

The specimen sequenced was sorted CD4+, CD8+, or CD8+CD57+ T cells (not recorded which) from PBMCs. The receptor comes from a human donor with aplastic anemia. This chain links TRBV20-1 with TRBJ1-2, with D perhaps TRBD1 (5 bases). CDR3 DNA: TGCAGTGCTAGAGATCTCAGGGCTACCTATGGCTACACCTTC. It encodes CSARDLRATYGYTF.